A few counts support the clone carrying this T cell receptor (beta chain). The antigen is not known. Method: immunoSEQ multiplex PCR; TCRdb's copy keeps in-frame clones and lacks some. The sample yields 1 million to 1.3 million clones, around 78% seen once. These data come from a study of shared clonotypes between healthy human individuals. Study-wide results and limits: Clonotypes which were not shared had lower generation probabilities than clonotypes that all four donors shared. The study drew on few donors, limiting represented genetic and exposure-history diversity. With four donors compared, 4.5% to 6.5% of naive CD4 clonotypes were shared.

Subsets obtained from CD4+ cells comprised CD45RA+ naive and CD45RA-negative memory cells. The germline gives CDR1 LGHNA, CDR2 YNFKEQ. The ends were cut back, 1 base at V and 2 bases at J, with 9 bases in the middle. There are 14 residues in the CDR3. This receptor was identified in a man between 18 and 29 years old in good health. Some clones in this sample may be carry-over from other donors' samples. Input material: memory CD4+ T cells from PBMCs. Subset indicated: CD45RA-negative fraction. The chain recombines TRBV4-2 with TRBJ2-7; perhaps TRBD2 as D (6 bases). This chain's CDR3 is CASSQGDSAYEQYF. The CDR3 bases are TGTGCCAGCAGCCAAGGGGACTCTGCCTACGAGCAGTACTTC.